Following are 14 T cell receptor beta chains from one sample sequenced in a study of shared clonotypes between healthy human individuals. Clones were read by immunoSEQ multiplex PCR, and TCRdb kept only the in-frame ones, dropping some. The top ten clones hold 0.36% of a sample with fewer than 2.5 million clones, 93% of them seen once. The specimen was naive CD4+ T cells from PBMCs. Documented subset: CD45RA+ positively selected. The receptors were sampled from a man younger than 30 in good health. Some clones in this sample may be carry-over from other donors' samples.

The chain is built from TRBV6-5 and TRBJ2-1; 8 bases agree with TRBD2. This CDR3 comprises 16 residues. V gave up 2 bases and J gave up 7 bases; unmatched junction bases: 10. Germline values: CDR1 MNHEY, CDR2 SVGAGI. The CDR3 DNA is TGTGCCAGCAGTTACCGTGGGACGGGAGGGCCTAATGAGCAGTTCTTC. This translates into CASSYRGTGGPNEQFF.

This clone has only one observation. This rearrangement joins TRBV7-3 to TRBJ2-7; 9 bases map to TRBD2. The trim removed 2 bases at V and 4 bases at J, leaving 12 bases unmatched. CDR3 length equals 17 residues. Per the germline V gene, CDR1 is SGHTA and CDR2 is FQGTGA. CDR3 amino acids: CASSLGVSGRVGYEQYF. CDR3 nucleotide sequence: TGTGCCAGCAGCTTAGGGGTTAGCGGGAGAGTTGGGTACGAGCAGTACTTC.

The V and J genes are TRBV6-1 and TRBJ1-5, with D possibly matching TRBD1 (6 bases). From germline, CDR1 is MNHNS and CDR2 SASEGT. CDR3 length equals 14 residues. Trimming cost V 4 bases and J 5 bases, with 12 bases left between them. CDR3 DNA: TGTGCCAGCAGTGTCAGGCCAGGGGATCAGCCCCAGCATTTT. It is translated as CASSVRPGDQPQHF.

This sequence joins TRBV29-1 and TRBJ1-2; TRBD1 aligns across 10 bases. Looked up from germline, CDR1 is SQVTM and CDR2 is ANQGSEA. The CDR3 length is 13 residues. Germline trimming cut 7 bases from V and 4 bases from J; bases unmatched to any gene: 6. In DNA, the CDR3 is TGCAGCGGGGGACAGGGGAGTTTCTATGGCTACACCTTC. Protein product: CSGGQGSFYGYTF.

This clone was seen once. The chain couples TRBV7-9 to TRBJ2-5, with D possibly being TRBD2 (5 bases). Germline lookup yields CDR1 SEHNR and CDR2 FQNEAQ (reference sequence). CDR3 length equals 15 residues. Trimming stripped 1 base from V and 4 bases from J, with 13 bases between. The CDR3 DNA is TGTGCCAGCAGCTTAGGGAGGCACCAACGAGAGACCCAGTACTTC. This sequence encodes CASSLGRHQRETQYF.

As regards this clone: Other DNA sequences within the sample encode an identical CDR3. V is TRBV18 and J is TRBJ2-5; 10 positions agree with TRBD1. The V gene end was trimmed by 3 bases and the J gene end by 4 bases; junction bases not matched to a gene: 8. The CDR3 has 16 amino acids. Germline V gene lookup returns CDR1 KGHSH and CDR2 LQKENI. The CDR3 protein is CASSPRPGQGRETQYF. CDR3 DNA: TGTGCCAGCTCACCGCGCCCGGGACAGGGGCGAGAGACCCAGTACTTC.

The genes are TRBV7-9 and TRBJ2-5; D is ambiguous. Germline assignment: CDR1 SEHNR and CDR2 FQNEAQ (reference sequence). CDR3 length: 15 amino acids. Deletions cut 5 bases from V and 1 base from J, with 14 bases between. CDR3 loop: CASSPPPSRQETQYF. CDR3 DNA sequence: TGTGCCAGCAGCCCGCCACCGAGCCGCCAAGAGACCCAGTACTTC.

The chain recombines TRBV27 with TRBJ1-1, with 8 bases matching TRBD1. Per germline, CDR1 MNHEY and CDR2 SMNVEV (reference sequence). Trimming at V came to 5 bases and at J to 6 bases, leaving 11 bases not matched to a gene. CDR3 length: 15 residues. CDR3 region: CASSTWDRKSAEAFF. In DNA form, the CDR3 reads TGTGCCAGCAGTACCTGGGACAGGAAAAGCGCTGAAGCTTTCTTT.

V gene TRBV7-2 combines with J gene TRBJ1-2, with a possible D match to TRBD1 (5 bases). The V and J ends lost 3 bases and 1 base respectively, with 9 bases between them. This CDR3 contains 14 residues. Germline CDR1 reads SGHTA; CDR2 reads FQGNSA. The CDR3 spells CASSFSTDNYGYTF. CDR3 bases: TGTGCCAGCAGCTTCTCGACAGATAACTATGGCTACACCTTC.

The chain combines TRBV27 with TRBJ2-1, with 14 nucleotides matching TRBD2. With V trimmed by 6 bases and J by 7 bases, 8 bases remained unmatched. There are 16 residues in the CDR3. Germline-derived CDR1 and CDR2 are MNHEY and SMNVEV (reference sequence). CDR3 DNA sequence: TGTGCCAGCAGCCCGGGGACTAGCGGGAGAGTGAATGAGCAGTTCTTC. Translated: CASSPGTSGRVNEQFF.

The table lists this clone with a count of one. This rearrangement joins TRBV6-6 to TRBJ2-5; 7 nucleotides match TRBD2. The germline gives CDR1 MNHNY, CDR2 SVGAGI (reference sequence). After removal of 5 bases from V and 4 bases from J, the junction contained 13 bases not matched to a gene. The CDR3 sequence is 16 residues long. The CDR3 coding sequence is TGTGCCAGCAGTCCCCTGGGCGGGAGTTCGCTAGAGACCCAGTACTTC. Its translation: CASSPLGGSSLETQYF.

CDR3 nucleotides: TGTGCCACCATGTGGGCCACAGATACGCAGTATTTT. Translated, it gives CATMWATDTQYF. V usage is TRBV7-9 and J usage is TRBJ2-3; D not resolved. Germline V lookup: CDR1 SEHNR, CDR2 FQNEAQ (reference sequence). The CDR3 totals 12 residues. V lost 10 bases, J lost 2 bases, and 10 bases lay in between.

The CDR3 DNA is TGTGCCAGCTCACCCCGCCCCGAGACAGGGGTCTATGGCTACACCTTC. Its translation: CASSPRPETGVYGYTF. This chain joins TRBV18 and TRBJ1-2; 8 bases match TRBD1. Germline V gene data show CDR1 as KGHSH and CDR2 as LQKENI. J gave up 4 bases and V 3 bases, and 10 bases lay outside the gene matches. This CDR3 has 16 residues.

In nucleotides, the CDR3 is TGTGCCAGCAGCTTGGAGAGGGGACCGAACACCGGGGAGCTGTTTTTT. It translates to CASSLERGPNTGELFF. The chain has TRBV5-4 and TRBJ2-2, with D tentatively TRBD1 or TRBD2 (5 bases each). Germline V CDR1 and CDR2: SGHNT, YYREEE (reference sequence). The CDR3 totals 16 residues. The ends were cut back, 0 bases at V and 0 bases at J, with 9 bases in the middle.